This T cell receptor (beta chain) comes out of a study of Graves' ophthalmopathy and Graves' hyperthyroidism. From germline, CDR1 is DFQATT and CDR2 SNEGSKA (reference sequence). With 5 bases clipped from V and 4 bases from J, the junction kept 4 bases outside the gene matches. The CDR3 covers 13 residues. General study results and limits: Blood also carried most expanded thyroid clonotypes exceeding 0.001 frequency.

This clonotype was counted many times. What it recognizes is unknown. The authors amplified TCR beta CDR3 regions, and they did so from RNA transcripts for repertoire sequencing. After a first-round RT-PCR with HTBI primers, a second-round multiplex PCR was run. TCRdb reanalysed the multiplex PCR reads using MiXCR and keeps one entry per CDR3 protein. The data contain some 750,000 distinct CDR3 sequences, 40% of them singletons. The sequence was obtained from an adult man with Graves' ophthalmopathy. The sample was peripheral blood. The V and J genes are TRBV20-1 and TRBJ1-5, with TRBD1 identical over 8 bases. The CDR3 here is CSAPDRENQPQHF. The CDR3 DNA sequence: TGCAGTGCTCCGGACAGGGAGAATCAGCCCCAGCATTTT.